This T cell receptor beta chain was profiled in a study of beta chain features in type 1 diabetes. Study outcomes and limitations: Moderate yet significant TCRB CDR3 shortening was seen in Type 1 diabetes patients in all four CD4+ subsets. Sequencing used cDNA, and cells with high TCR expression could therefore be over-represented.

Remarks on this clone: Its antigen remains unidentified.

The germline gives CDR1 SGHRS, CDR2 YFSETQ. With V trimmed by 4 bases and J by 6 bases, 5 bases remained unmatched. The CDR3 is 13 amino acids. The isolated RNA, all of it, was reverse transcribed, so expressed TCRB transcripts were what got sequenced. The repertoire was sequenced with immunoSEQ multiplex PCR; TCRdb's copy has only in-frame clones and lacks some. The repertoire holds over 150,000 clones, with 9% to 12% as singletons. This receptor was identified in a man aged 30-40 years with type 1 diabetes. Sequencing was done on a sample of central memory CD4+ T cells from blood. The chain employs TRBV5-1 and TRBJ2-3, with 7 positions matching TRBD1. The CDR3 region is CASSIGTEDTQYF. The CDR3 bases are TGCGCCAGCAGCATAGGGACAGAGGATACGCAGTATTTT. Full variable domain (remainder filled in from reference TRBV5-1 and TRBJ2-3): KAGVTQTPRYLIKTRGQQVTLSCSPISGHRSVSWYQQTPGQGLQFLFEYFSETQRNKGNFPGRFSGRQFSNSRSEMNVSTLELGDSALYLCASSIGTEDTQYFGPGTRLTVL.